The next 27 T cell receptor beta chains were all read from a single sample in a study of T-cell memory formation after mild COVID-19. TCRdb reprocessed the 5' RACE reads with MiXCR, giving one entry per CDR3 protein. The sample lists about 350,000 distinct CDR3 sequences; about an eighth were seen once. Sequencing used PBMCs or a T cell subset sorted from them (not recorded which). These receptors were taken from a man between 18 and 29 years old who had mild COVID-19 (a few samples of this study predate the infection). Cell type and time point are not known.

J is TRBJ2-1 and V is TRBV6-2 or TRBV6-3, with a weak D call TRBD1 (8 bases). The CDR3 is made up of 16 amino acids. Germline V gene sequence: CDR1 MNHEY, CDR2 SVGEGT. Trimming left V 6 bases short and J 7 bases short, with 22 bases between. The CDR3 nucleotides are TGTGCCAGCAGGCGTCGGACTAGTCGACAGGGGAATGAGCAGTTCTTC. Translating gives CASRRRTSRQGNEQFF.

This clonotype was seen only a few times. This chain joins TRBV19 and TRBJ2-3; D is unresolved. Germline V gene data show CDR1 as LNHDA and CDR2 as SQIVND (reference sequence). Trimming took off 6 bases at V and 2 bases at J, with 15 bases between the two ends. The CDR3 extends over 15 amino acids. CDR3 loop: CASSTIGNSTDTQYF. The CDR3 region has the DNA TGTGCCAGTAGCACTATTGGCAATTCCACAGATACGCAGTATTTT.

The genes are TRBV7-3 and TRBJ2-5; 14 nucleotides align to TRBD2. The germline V gene encodes CDR1 SGHTA and CDR2 FQGTGA. V lost 5 bases to trimming and J lost 5 bases; unmatched junction nucleotides: 7. CDR3 length: 16 amino acids. CDR3 sequence (DNA): TGTGCCAGCAGCCCCGGACTAGCGGGGGGTGGGGAGACCCAGTACTTC. Protein product: CASSPGLAGGGETQYF.

There are a few counts of this clonotype. The chain recombines TRBV30 with TRBJ2-7; no firm D call. The CDR3 runs 14 residues. Per the germline V gene, CDR1 is GTSNPN and CDR2 is SVGIG (reference sequence). The V and J ends lost 2 bases and 1 base respectively, with 12 bases between them. CDR3 sequence (DNA): TGTGCCTGGAGTAAAACGGGCCATTCCTACGAGCAGTACTTC. Translation: CAWSKTGHSYEQYF.

The rearrangement uses TRBV19 and TRBJ1-5, with 7 bases identical to TRBD1. This CDR3 is 14 amino acids long. The ends lost 5 bases at V and 4 bases at J; junction bases unmatched: 5. Germline CDR1 LNHDA, CDR2 SQIVND (reference sequence). The CDR3 nucleotides read TGTGCCAGTAGTTGGACAGGCGCAAATCAGCCCCAGCATTTT. It yields the protein CASSWTGANQPQHF.

This clonotype was recorded many times. V and J are TRBV5-1 and TRBJ2-2; D is uncertain. There are 16 residues in the CDR3. Trimming removed 2 bases from V and 0 bases from J, with 11 bases in between. Per germline, CDR1 SGHRS and CDR2 YFSETQ. This CDR3 reads CASSLNVPPNTGELFF. CDR3 in DNA: TGCGCCAGCAGCTTAAATGTCCCTCCGAACACCGGGGAGCTGTTTTTT.

The chain has TRBV6-2 or TRBV6-3 and TRBJ1-3, with TRBD1 matching 9 bases. This CDR3 comprises 17 residues. Looked up from germline, CDR1 is MNHEY and CDR2 is SVGEGT. V dropped 7 bases and J dropped 1; count of bases not matched to a gene: 11. Written as DNA, the CDR3 is TGTGCCAGCACCTCCACCGGGACAGGGATTTCTGGAAACACCATATATTTT. Its protein is CASTSTGTGISGNTIYF.

This clonotype has at least ten counts. This sequence joins TRBV7-7 and TRBJ2-3; 9 bases match TRBD2. The CDR3 is 15 residues long. J was trimmed by 8 bases and V by 0 bases; bases with no gene match: 6. CDR1 SSHAT and CDR2 FNYEAQ come from the germline V gene (reference sequence). In nucleotides, the CDR3 is TGTGCCAGCAGCTTAGCAGCGGGGGGCCTTGGTACGCAGTATTTT. Its protein is CASSLAAGGLGTQYF.

This clonotype appeared a few times. The chain carries TRBV7-8 and TRBJ1-3; TRBD1 agrees at 10 bases. The J segment lost 3 bases and the V segment lost 1 base, leaving 6 bases of the junction unmatched. The CDR3 is made up of 17 amino acids. CDR1 is SGHVS, CDR2 FQNEAQ, per germline. In DNA, the CDR3 is TGTGCCAGCAGCTTAGGGACAGGGGGTTTTGGTGGAAACACCATATATTTT. It is translated as CASSLGTGGFGGNTIYF.

This clonotype was picked up a small number of times. The rearrangement joins TRBV4-1 to TRBJ1-4, with D possibly TRBD1 on 6 matching bases. This CDR3 region has 15 residues. V lost 1 base, J lost 8 bases, and 14 bases lay in between. CDR1 and CDR2 from the germline V gene are MGHRA and YSYEKL. Here the CDR3 reads CASSQVSGGSEKLFF. The CDR3 DNA reads TGCGCCAGCAGCCAAGTTTCCGGGGGCAGCGAAAAACTGTTTTTT.

This clonotype appeared many times. The CDR3 nucleotides read TGTGCCAGCAGCCAGGACAGAATACAAACTGAGCAGTTCTTC. It is translated as CASSQDRIQTEQFF. The chain has TRBV7-6 and TRBJ2-1; tentative D call: TRBD1 (6 bases). The germline V gene encodes CDR1 SGHVS and CDR2 FNYEAQ. Trimming took 5 bases from V and 9 from J, leaving 17 bases between them. This CDR3 has 14 amino acids.

This clonotype was counted between two and nine times. This rearrangement joins TRBV5-1 to TRBJ2-5; 12 bases align to TRBD1. Germline CDR1 SGHRS, CDR2 YFSETQ. This CDR3 contains 15 residues. After removal of 4 bases from V and 5 bases from J, the junction contained 6 bases not matched to a gene. As DNA, the CDR3 is TGCGCCAGCAGCCAGGGACAGGGGGCGATGGAGACCCAGTACTTC. Translated, it gives CASSQGQGAMETQYF.

This clonotype was seen only a few times. The chain employs TRBV5-1 and TRBJ2-3; TRBD2 agrees at 9 bases. J was trimmed by 2 bases and V by 1 base; bases with no gene match: 5. Per the germline V gene, CDR1 is SGHRS and CDR2 is YFSETQ. This CDR3 has 16 residues. The CDR3 loop is CASSLPSGENTDTQYF. The CDR3, as DNA: TGCGCCAGCAGCTTGCCTAGCGGGGAGAACACAGATACGCAGTATTTT.

This clonotype has a handful of counts. The gene calls are TRBV10-3 and TRBJ2-6; no reliable D call. The CDR3 consists of 15 residues. Per the germline V gene, CDR1 is ENHRY and CDR2 is SYGVKD. Trimming stripped 10 bases from V and 0 bases from J, with 13 bases between. DNA for the CDR3: TGTGCCACCGCGCGGAAAAACTCTGGGGCCAACGTCCTGACTTTC. Protein sequence: CATARKNSGANVLTF.

This clonotype has ten or more counts. The chain couples TRBV11-2 to TRBJ2-3; TRBD2 matches at 14 bases. The CDR3 is made up of 16 amino acids. V lost 10 bases to trimming and J lost 5 bases; unmatched junction nucleotides: 11. The germline V gene encodes CDR1 SGHAT and CDR2 FQNNGV. In DNA form, the CDR3 reads TGTGCCACCGGGACTAGCGGGGGCGCTGGCCGAGATACGCAGTATTTT. Protein product: CATGTSGGAGRDTQYF.

The gene calls are TRBV7-2 and TRBJ2-3; TRBD2 matches at 8 bases. The germline V gene encodes CDR1 SGHTA and CDR2 FQGNSA. The V and J ends lost 3 bases and 10 bases, in that order; junction bases with no gene match: 3. The CDR3 sequence is 12 residues long. The CDR3 region has the DNA TGTGCCAGCAGCTTCGGACTAGCTTCGCAGTATTTT. It yields the protein CASSFGLASQYF.

The table lists this clonotype with a few counts. V gene TRBV20-1 combines with J gene TRBJ1-5, with 8 bases identical to TRBD1. CDR1 is DFQATT and CDR2 is SNEGSKA in the germline V gene (reference sequence). The CDR3 length is 14 residues. The V segment lost 1 base and the J segment 5 bases; nucleotides outside the gene matches: 4. This CDR3 reads CSARVGQDHQPQHF. CDR3 DNA: TGCAGTGCTAGAGTGGGACAGGACCATCAGCCCCAGCATTTT.

The chain recombines TRBV4-3 with TRBJ2-3; 8 bases agree with TRBD2. J gave up 7 bases and V 6 bases, and 12 bases lay outside the gene matches. This CDR3 is 15 amino acids long. CDR1 and CDR2 (germline): LGHNA, YSLEER. The CDR3 DNA is TGCGCCAGCAGAACGTCTGCCGGGGGGGCAAATACGCAGTATTTT. Translated: CASRTSAGGANTQYF.

This clonotype showed up just a few times. The rearrangement uses TRBV5-1 and TRBJ2-3; 9 nucleotides agree with TRBD1. CDR1 is SGHRS and CDR2 is YFSETQ in the germline V gene. This CDR3 region has 15 residues. V trimming: 4 bases; J trimming: 2 bases; junction bases outside the gene matches: 5. This CDR3 is CASSPGQGITDTQYF. DNA of the CDR3: TGCGCCAGCAGCCCCGGACAGGGGATCACAGATACGCAGTATTTT.

J is TRBJ1-2 and V is TRBV7-6; D is possibly TRBD1 (6 bases). Germline-derived CDR1 and CDR2 are SGHVS and FNYEAQ. The V end was cut by 5 bases, the J end by 8 bases, with 18 bases between. The CDR3 covers 14 residues. The chain's CDR3 is CASSPAGAARGYTF. The CDR3 DNA follows: TGTGCCAGCAGCCCAGCAGGGGCGGCGAGGGGCTACACCTTC.

CDR3: CASSHTGEAYGYTF. In nucleotides, the CDR3 is TGTGCCAGCAGCCACACAGGGGAAGCATATGGCTACACCTTC. V is TRBV3-1 and J is TRBJ1-2, with TRBD1 matching 7 bases. The germline V gene encodes CDR1 LGHDT and CDR2 YNNKEL (reference sequence). V shed 3 bases, J shed 5 bases, and the junction held 6 bases outside the gene matches. CDR3 length: 14 residues.

The V call is TRBV6-5, the J call TRBJ1-2; TRBD1 matches 7 bases. V trimming: 2 bases; J trimming: 4 bases; junction bases outside the gene matches: 7. The CDR3 has 15 residues. Germline-derived CDR1 and CDR2 are MNHEY and SVGAGI. CDR3 in amino acids: CASSYRRGGSYGYTF. As DNA, the CDR3 is TGTGCCAGCAGTTACCGCCGAGGGGGCTCCTATGGCTACACCTTC.

V gene TRBV25-1 combines with J gene TRBJ1-4; no reliable D call. The CDR3 is 13 residues long. The germline V gene has CDR1 MGHDK and CDR2 SYGVNS. With 2 bases removed from V and 9 bases from J, the gap between germline ends came to 10 bases. The CDR3 DNA reads TGTGCCAGCAGTGAAGGAGGACGTAAAAAACTGTTTTTT. Translating gives CASSEGGRKKLFF.

The chain joins TRBV12-3 or TRBV12-4 to TRBJ1-5, with 9 bases lining up with TRBD1. Trimming cost V 7 bases and J 4 bases; bases outside gene matches: 2. This CDR3 has 13 residues. The CDR3 here is CASKDRGNQPQHF. The CDR3 DNA reads TGTGCCAGCAAAGACAGGGGGAATCAGCCCCAGCATTTT.

This rearrangement joins TRBV7-9 to TRBJ1-2, with TRBD1 identical over 7 bases. V was pared by 4 bases and J by 1 base, with 12 bases of the junction left unmatched. Germline CDR1 is SEHNR and CDR2 is FQNEAQ (reference sequence). This CDR3 is built from 17 residues. CDR3 nucleotide sequence: TGTGCCAGCAGCTCTACCCGCCCGACAGGGTTTAACTATGGCTACACCTTC. This gives the protein CASSSTRPTGFNYGYTF.

This clonotype was counted ten times or more. The J gene is TRBJ2-1, the V gene TRBV5-1, with D possibly TRBD2 on 6 matching bases. Germline V gene data show CDR1 as SGHRS and CDR2 as YFSETQ. The CDR3 runs 14 residues. V was cut by 4 bases and J by 7 bases, with 15 bases left in between. CDR3 loop: CASSEASAGNEQFF. CDR3 DNA sequence: TGCGCCAGCAGCGAGGCTTCGGCGGGGAATGAGCAGTTCTTC.

This rearrangement joins TRBV5-1 to TRBJ2-1, with 11 bases matching TRBD2. The CDR3 is made up of 15 amino acids. Trimming at V came to 0 bases and at J to 7 bases, leaving 3 bases not matched to a gene. Germline CDR1 and CDR2: SGHRS and YFSETQ. CDR3 sequence: CASSLVAGGPNEQFF. For the CDR3, the DNA is TGCGCCAGCAGCTTGGTAGCGGGGGGGCCGAATGAGCAGTTCTTC.